The 21 T cell receptor beta chains reported below all come from one sample, sequenced in a study of blood T cells in healthy people across ages. The authors ran a second PCR of about 6 to 11 cycles using a sample-barcoded 5' primer and a J-beta primer mix. TCRdb redid the calling of the 5' RACE reads with MiXCR, one entry per CDR3 protein. The sample holds about 620,000 distinct CDR3 sequences; 40% to 65% are singletons and the top ten take about 14%. Material: blood. Receptors were obtained from a woman older than 75 in good health.

The chain recombines TRBV7-2 with TRBJ1-5; maybe TRBD1 (5 bases). Trimming removed 3 bases from V and 5 bases from J, with 11 bases in between. This CDR3 contains 14 residues. Germline CDR1 SGHTA, CDR2 FQGNSA. CDR3 residues: CASSLGQPYQPQHF. Written as DNA, the CDR3 is TGTGCCAGCAGCTTGGGGCAGCCGTATCAGCCCCAGCATTTT.

The chain joins TRBV5-1 to TRBJ2-3; D remains unclear. Trimming stripped 3 bases from V and 6 bases from J, with 11 bases between. Germline lookup yields CDR1 SGHRS and CDR2 YFSETQ. The CDR3 contains 13 residues. Here the CDR3 DNA reads TGCGCCAGCAGCTCGGTGGTGTCGGATACGCAGTATTTT. As protein: CASSSVVSDTQYF.

The chain carries TRBV20-1 and TRBJ1-5; D possibly corresponds to TRBD1 (6 bases). This CDR3 spans 16 amino acids. V lost 4 bases, J lost 0 bases, and 16 bases lay in between. Germline V gene sequence: CDR1 DFQATT, CDR2 SNEGSKA (reference sequence). In DNA form, the CDR3 reads TGCAGTGCTACCCAAGCCGGGACAACTAGCAATCAGCCCCAGCATTTT. It is translated as CSATQAGTTSNQPQHF.

The chain combines TRBV4-2 with TRBJ2-5; D is ambiguous. Germline CDR1 LGHNA, CDR2 YNFKEQ. CDR3 size: 13 residues. The V gene lost 0 bases and the J gene lost 4 bases, with 6 bases spanning the gap. The DNA of the CDR3 is TGTGCCAGCAGCCAAGAGGTCGGAGAGACCCAGTACTTC. The encoded protein is CASSQEVGETQYF.

This clonotype came up many times. This chain links TRBV12-3 or TRBV12-4 with TRBJ1-5, with D hard to call. This CDR3 is built from 17 residues. The V and J ends lost 1 base and 0 bases respectively, with 13 bases between them. The CDR3 spells CASSLVPRLTSNQPQHF. The CDR3 DNA follows: TGTGCCAGCAGTTTAGTGCCGAGGCTGACTAGCAATCAGCCCCAGCATTTT.

A remark on this clonotype: One base away lies a much larger clone, so this may be a sequencing read error. J is TRBJ2-1 and V is TRBV7-2; D is ambiguous. The CDR3 length is 14 residues. With 5 bases removed from V and 2 bases from J, the gap between germline ends came to 10 bases. Germline V gene sequence: CDR1 SGHTA, CDR2 FQGNSA. Here the CDR3 DNA reads TGTGCCAGCAGCCCAGTCGGAACCTACAATGAGCAGTTCTTC. Its translation: CASSPVGTYNEQFF.

As for this clonotype: With a much larger clone just one base away, this may be a read error. The V gene is TRBV7-2, the J gene TRBJ2-3, with D unresolved. The CDR3 consists of 12 residues. Germline CDR1 is SGHTA and CDR2 is FQGNSA. In DNA form, the CDR3 reads TGTGCCAGCTGCTTCAAAGGGGATACGCAGTATTTT. It encodes CASCFKGDTQYF.

The chain links TRBV5-1 to TRBJ1-1; D is ambiguous. V gave up 1 base and J gave up 1 base, with 8 bases separating them. The CDR3 runs to 14 residues. The germline V gene has CDR1 SGHRS and CDR2 YFSETQ. The CDR3 sequence: CASSLLGQNTEAFF. The CDR3 bases are TGCGCCAGCAGCTTGCTGGGTCAGAACACTGAAGCTTTCTTT. The full variable domain, in which reference TRBV5-1 and TRBJ1-1 provide the parts outside the CDR3, is KAGVTQTPRYLIKTRGQQVTLSCSPISGHRSVSWYQQTPGQGLQFLFEYFSETQRNKGNFPGRFSGRQFSNSRSEMNVSTLELGDSALYLCASSLLGQNTEAFFGQGTRLTVV.

This clonotype was recorded at least ten times. The chain links TRBV20-1 to TRBJ1-2; TRBD1 matches 8 bases. This CDR3 region has 13 residues. Losses at the gene ends were 3 bases for V and 3 bases for J; bases not matched to a gene: 3. Germline values: CDR1 DFQATT, CDR2 SNEGSKA (reference sequence). The CDR3, as DNA: TGCAGTGCTAGGGCAGGGGGCTACTATGGCTACACCTTC. Protein sequence: CSARAGGYYGYTF.

The genes are TRBV10-2 and TRBJ2-1; tentatively, D is TRBD2 (6 bases). Germline V lookup: CDR1 WSHSY, CDR2 SAAADI. Trimming stripped 3 bases from V and 13 bases from J, with 19 bases between. The CDR3 has 14 residues. DNA of the CDR3: TGCGCCAGCAGTGACGGGACTTCAATCGAGACCCAGTTCTTC. It yields the protein CASSDGTSIETQFF.

In regard to this clonotype: A much larger clone lies a single base off, so this may be a read error. The chain couples TRBV5-1 to TRBJ2-1; D might be TRBD2 (6 bases). Germline-derived CDR1 and CDR2 are SGHRS and YFSETQ. This CDR3 is 18 amino acids long. Here the CDR3 DNA reads TGCGCCAGCAGCTCCCGACTCAGCGGAGGGAGCTCCTACAATGAGCAGCTCTTC. The encoded protein is CASSSRLSGGSSYNEQLF. The variable domain in full, with the rest retrieved from reference TRBV5-1 and TRBJ2-1, is KAGVTQTPRYLIKTRGQQVTLSCSPISGHRSVSWYQQTPGQGLQFLFEYFSETQRNKGNFPGRFSGRQFSNSRSEMNVSTLELGDSALYLCASSSRLSGGSSYNEQLFGPGTRLTVL.

The sample holds a few counts of this clonotype. The chain couples TRBV12-3 or TRBV12-4 to TRBJ2-4, with TRBD1 identical over 7 bases. The CDR3 covers 19 residues. V lost 6 bases to trimming and J lost 2 bases; unmatched junction nucleotides: 19. The chain's CDR3 is CASSRKQNTGDLTKNIQYF. CDR3 in DNA: TGTGCCAGCAGCCGAAAACAAAATACAGGGGACCTTACCAAAAACATTCAGTACTTC.

V gene TRBV24-1 combines with J gene TRBJ1-5; D gene ambiguous. The CDR3 covers 13 residues. Germline V gene data show CDR1 as KGHDR and CDR2 as SFDVKD. V lost 0 bases, J lost 11 bases, and 10 bases lay in between. The DNA of the CDR3 is TGTGCCACCAGTGATTTGCATACCGAGGCCCAGCATTTT. Residues: CATSDLHTEAQHF.

V is TRBV12-3 or TRBV12-4 and J is TRBJ1-6; weak D call: TRBD1 (5 bases). Trimming removed 3 bases from V and 7 bases from J, with 13 bases in between. This CDR3 is 15 amino acids long. Written as DNA, the CDR3 is TGTGCCAGCAGTTTCGGATTTCCAGGGAATTCACCCCTCCACTTT. Translating it yields CASSFGFPGNSPLHF.

This clonotype was detected many times. This rearrangement joins TRBV6-5 to TRBJ2-7; tentative D call: TRBD2 (5 bases). The CDR3 runs to 15 residues. CDR1 is MNHEY and CDR2 is SVGAGI in the germline V gene. The germline V and J ends were trimmed by 0 bases and 1 base, with 10 bases remaining between them. The CDR3 bases are TGTGCCAGCAGTTACTCGGCGGACTTATCCTACGAGCAGTACTTC. It is translated as CASSYSADLSYEQYF.

A note on this clonotype: A read error is possible here, since a much larger clone lies one base away. The chain carries TRBV12-3 or TRBV12-4 and TRBJ2-1; 10 bases fit TRBD2. The CDR3 has 16 residues. CDR3 sequence: CVSSRASGSSYNEQFF. The CDR3 bases are TGTGTCAGCAGTCGGGCTAGCGGGAGCTCCTACAATGAGCAGTTCTTC.

This clonotype was counted ten times or more. The chain links TRBV7-2 to TRBJ2-1, with D possibly TRBD2 on 5 matching bases. V lost 5 bases and J lost 3, with 8 bases in between. There are 13 residues in the CDR3. Germline CDR1 is SGHTA and CDR2 is FQGNSA. The CDR3 DNA reads TGTGCCAGCAGCCCAGAGGGCTACAATGAGCAGTTCTTC. As protein: CASSPEGYNEQFF.

The gene calls are TRBV20-1 and TRBJ1-5; TRBD1 might be the D (6 bases). Germline CDR1 reads DFQATT; CDR2 reads SNEGSKA (reference sequence). This CDR3 comprises 15 residues. Trimming stripped 3 bases from V and 7 bases from J, with 19 bases between. The CDR3 protein is CSARVNRAPMQPQHF. The CDR3 nucleotides read TGCAGTGCTAGGGTAAACAGGGCCCCCATGCAGCCCCAGCATTTT.

J is TRBJ2-3 and V is TRBV6-5, with 7 nucleotides matching TRBD2. The CDR3 spans 13 residues. V dropped 6 bases and J dropped 2; count of bases not matched to a gene: 2. CDR1 and CDR2 from the germline V gene are MNHEY and SVGAGI. DNA of the CDR3: TGTGCCAGCAGACGGGACTACACAGATACGCAGTATTTT. Translated: CASRRDYTDTQYF.

Note on this clonotype: Being one base from a much bigger clone, this may be a read error. J is TRBJ1-2 and V is TRBV10-3; D may be TRBD1 (5 bases). V dropped 7 bases and J dropped 8 bases, with 20 bases sitting between them. The germline CDR1 and CDR2 sequences are ENHRY and SYGVKD. This CDR3 is built from 14 residues. CDR3: CAIMGGTGERGYTF. CDR3 coding DNA: TGTGCCATCATGGGGGGGACGGGCGAGAGAGGCTACACCTTC.

V gene TRBV13 combines with J gene TRBJ1-1; D possibly corresponds to TRBD1 (6 bases). Germline CDR1 reads PRHDT; CDR2 reads FYEKMQ (reference sequence). Trimming shortened V by 1 base and J by 1 base, and 16 bases separated the two germline ends. This CDR3 spans 17 amino acids. CDR3 in amino acids: CASSLAFRTQGNTEAFF. CDR3 bases: TGTGCCAGCAGCTTAGCATTTAGGACACAGGGGAACACTGAAGCTTTCTTT.